This T cell receptor (beta chain) is from a study of T cells in localized non-small cell lung cancer. Study-level results: Uninvolved adjacent lung, not tumor, had the highest T cell clonality. Blood T cell density predicted longer survival; adjacent-lung clonality, shorter. In adjacent lung appeared a median 57 of the top 100 tumor clones.

This clone was observed once. What it binds is not known. The data were produced by immunoSEQ multiplex PCR, yet TCRdb's version contains in-frame clones alone and is incomplete. This table has around 64,000 clones, around nine tenths appearing once. Sequencing was performed on peripheral blood, taken before any cancer treatment. This clonotype was obtained from a man between 40 and 75 years old with stage I squamous cell lung carcinoma.

The DNA of the CDR3 is TGTGCCAGCAGGTCCCCCGGGACAGCGAATGAAAAACTGTTTTTT. This sequence encodes CASRSPGTANEKLFF. The V gene is TRBV28, the J gene TRBJ1-4; TRBD1 agrees at 7 bases. After removal of 6 bases from V and 5 bases from J, the junction contained 9 bases not matched to a gene. Germline-derived CDR1 and CDR2 are MDHEN and SYDVKM. The CDR3 totals 15 residues.